These 23 T cell receptor beta chains were sequenced from one sample in a study of blood T cell repertoires in COVID-19. Sequencing used immunoSEQ multiplex PCR; TCRdb keeps in-frame clones, though not all of them. The repertoire consists of about 43,000 clones, with about 80% occurring once and the leading ten covering around a quarter. Sequencing was done on a sample of peripheral blood. The receptor set was obtained from a woman aged 60-75 years with acute or convalescent COVID-19.

The V gene is TRBV2, the J gene TRBJ2-7; 8 bases fit TRBD2. Germline CDR1 is SNHLY and CDR2 is FYNNEI. The CDR3 contains 15 residues. The junction had 9 bases not matched to a gene; V was cut back by 5 bases and J by 3 bases. DNA of the CDR3: TGTGCCAGCAGTTATAACTTAGCGGGGATCTACGAGCAGTACTTC. Translating it yields CASSYNLAGIYEQYF.

V usage is TRBV7-2 and J usage is TRBJ2-7, with 9 bases identical to TRBD1. Unmatched junction bases numbered 9, after V lost 5 bases and J lost 1 base. Germline CDR1 is SGHTA and CDR2 is FQGNSA. The CDR3 runs to 16 residues. The CDR3 DNA sequence: TGTGCCAGCAGCCGCAGATCCGGGACAGGGTCCTACGAGCAGTACTTC. This translates into CASSRRSGTGSYEQYF.

The chain is built from TRBV7-2 and TRBJ1-4; D gene ambiguous. V was pared by 6 bases and J by 7 bases, with 15 bases between. Germline-derived CDR1 and CDR2 are SGHTA and FQGNSA. The CDR3 runs 14 residues. CDR3 sequence: CASRTQTEGEKLFF. The DNA of the CDR3 is TGTGCCAGCAGGACACAGACGGAGGGTGAAAAACTGTTTTTT. Full variable domain (rest looked up from reference TRBV7-2 and TRBJ1-4): GAGVSQSPSNKVTEKGKDVELRCDPISGHTALYWYRQSLGQGLEFLIYFQGNSAPDKSGLPSDRFSAERTGGSVSTLTIQRTQQEDSAVYLCASRTQTEGEKLFFGSGTQLSVL.

This chain joins TRBV5-6 and TRBJ2-7; 9 bases match TRBD1. V lost 1 base, J lost 5 bases, and 7 bases stayed unmatched. The CDR3 runs to 15 residues. Looked up from germline, CDR1 is SGHDT and CDR2 is YYEEEE. The CDR3 is CASSLRRDRAHEQYF. In DNA form, the CDR3 reads TGTGCCAGCAGCTTGAGACGGGACAGGGCTCACGAGCAGTACTTC. The full variable domain, in which reference TRBV5-6 and TRBJ2-7 provide the parts outside the CDR3, is DAGVTQSPTHLIKTRGQQVTLRCSPKSGHDTVSWYQQALGQGPQFIFQYYEEEERQRGNFPDRFSGHQFPNYSSELNVNALLLGDSALYLCASSLRRDRAHEQYFGPGTRLTVT.

This sequence joins TRBV1 and TRBJ1-1. TRBV1 has pseudogene status. There are 15 residues in the CDR3. The CDR3: CTSSQRRGMNTEAFF. Written as DNA, the CDR3 is TGCACCAGCAGCCAACGGAGGGGAATGAACACTGAAGCTTTCTTT.

V is TRBV6-4 and J is TRBJ2-3; 8 bases are shared with TRBD2. Germline loops: CDR1 MRHNA, CDR2 SNTAGT. Trimming at V came to 0 bases and at J to 2 bases, leaving 7 bases not matched to a gene. This CDR3 contains 17 residues. CDR3 protein: CASSDSWRGASTDTQYF. DNA for the CDR3: TGTGCCAGCAGTGACTCGTGGCGGGGGGCCTCCACAGATACGCAGTATTTT.

The rearrangement uses TRBV6-6 and TRBJ1-3; 10 bases line up with TRBD1. The CDR3 contains 16 residues. V lost 6 bases to trimming and J lost 3 bases; unmatched junction nucleotides: 8. CDR1 MNHNY and CDR2 SVGAGI come from the germline V gene (reference sequence). The CDR3 here is CASSDSTGGSGNTIYF. The CDR3 coding sequence is TGTGCCAGCAGCGATTCGACAGGGGGCAGTGGAAACACCATATATTTT.

The chain uses TRBV24-1 and TRBJ1-4; 7 bases line up with TRBD1. Trimming removed 3 bases from V and 6 bases from J; junction bases left unmatched: 6. The CDR3 contains 15 residues. CDR1 is KGHDR, CDR2 SFDVKD, per germline. CDR3 sequence reads: CATSDTRTGDEKLFF. The CDR3 nucleotides are TGTGCCACCAGTGATACCCGGACAGGAGATGAAAAACTGTTTTTT.

The V call is TRBV7-9, the J call TRBJ2-2; D remains ambiguous. This CDR3 comprises 14 residues. Germline V gene data show CDR1 as SEHNR and CDR2 as FQNEAQ (reference sequence). Trimming pared 6 bases from V and 1 base from J, leaving 9 bases between. In DNA form, the CDR3 reads TGTGCCAGCAGGCCTCGACAGAACACCGGGGAGCTGTTTTTT. It encodes CASRPRQNTGELFF.

The chain couples TRBV25-1 to TRBJ1-2, with 10 bases matching TRBD1. This CDR3 has 17 amino acids. V lost 2 bases and J lost 1; bases outside the gene matches: 7. Germline CDR1 and CDR2: MGHDK and SYGVNS. Written as DNA, the CDR3 is TGTGCCAGCAGTGAACCCGGGACAGGGGCGTTTAACTATGGCTACACCTTC. It codes for CASSEPGTGAFNYGYTF.

A single count supports this clone. The chain joins TRBV27 to TRBJ1-1, with TRBD1 identical over 9 bases. J gave up 5 bases and V 0 bases, and 4 bases lay outside the gene matches. Germline V gene sequence: CDR1 MNHEY, CDR2 SMNVEV (reference sequence). The CDR3 extends over 15 amino acids. The CDR3, as DNA: TGTGCCAGCAGTTTATCCGGGACAGGGAGGACTGAAGCTTTCTTT. Amino acid sequence: CASSLSGTGRTEAFF.

The J gene is TRBJ1-1, the V gene TRBV4-2; TRBD1 is a possible D gene (5 bases). Germline V CDR1 and CDR2: LGHNA, YNFKEQ. There are 15 residues in the CDR3. V dropped 1 base and J dropped 2 bases, with 11 bases sitting between them. DNA of the CDR3: TGTGCCAGCAGCCAAGGGAACAGGCAAAACACTGAAGCTTTCTTT. Translating it yields CASSQGNRQNTEAFF.

The chain is built from TRBV7-9 and TRBJ1-6; 7 nucleotides align to TRBD1. This CDR3 has 15 amino acids. The germline V gene encodes CDR1 SEHNR and CDR2 FQNEAQ (reference sequence). Trimming removed 5 bases from V and 10 bases from J; junction bases left unmatched: 11. CDR3 in amino acids: CASSQGDFRGSPLHF. The CDR3 region has the DNA TGTGCCAGCAGCCAAGGAGATTTCAGGGGGTCACCCCTCCACTTT.

This clone showed up just a few times. The chain recombines TRBV11-3 with TRBJ1-5; the match to TRBD1 covers 7 bases. This CDR3 contains 16 residues. Germline V lookup: CDR1 SGHNT, CDR2 YENEEA. V trimming: 3 bases; J trimming: 0 bases; junction bases outside the gene matches: 5. DNA for the CDR3: TGTGCCAGCAGCTTCGCCGGGACAGCTAGCAATCAGCCCCAGCATTTT. Protein: CASSFAGTASNQPQHF.

This chain connects TRBV30 to TRBJ1-1; no clear D gene. This CDR3 is built from 10 residues. V was clipped by 3 bases and J by 14 bases, with 13 bases between them. Germline loops: CDR1 GTSNPN, CDR2 SVGIG (reference sequence). CDR3 bases: TGTGCCTGGAGGTCGGCGGTCTCGTTCTTT. It yields the protein CAWRSAVSFF.

In DNA form, the CDR3 reads TGTGCCTGGAGTGATTCCGGACAGGGACGATCCCTCCACTTT. Protein sequence: CAWSDSGQGRSLHF. The chain links TRBV30 to TRBJ1-6, with 8 bases aligning to TRBD1. The J segment lost 14 bases and the V segment lost 1 base, leaving 10 bases of the junction unmatched. Germline values: CDR1 GTSNPN, CDR2 SVGIG (reference sequence). The CDR3 has 14 amino acids.

The V gene is TRBV6-6, the J gene TRBJ2-7; TRBD1 is a possible D gene (6 bases). The CDR3 is made up of 16 amino acids. V was trimmed by 6 bases and J by 3 bases, leaving 21 bases between them. Germline V CDR1 and CDR2: MNHNY, SVGAGI (reference sequence). This chain's CDR3 is CASRLVTGQRDYEQYF. The DNA for the CDR3 is TGTGCCAGCAGACTTGTCACAGGGCAAAGGGACTACGAGCAGTACTTC.

In regard to this clone: The same CDR3 can be traced to other DNA sequences in this sample. The chain joins TRBV10-3 to TRBJ1-1, with TRBD1 matching over 9 bases. With 2 bases clipped from V and 5 bases from J, the junction kept 6 bases outside the gene matches. Germline V gene sequence: CDR1 ENHRY, CDR2 SYGVKD. The CDR3 contains 15 residues. The CDR3: CAISETGTGPTEAFF. CDR3 sequence (DNA): TGTGCCATCAGTGAGACCGGGACAGGGCCTACTGAAGCTTTCTTT.

The V call is TRBV6-5, the J call TRBJ2-7; D unclear. The V end was cut by 6 bases, the J end by 2 bases, with 11 bases between. The CDR3 totals 13 residues. Germline loops: CDR1 MNHEY, CDR2 SVGAGI. The CDR3 nucleotides read TGTGCCAGCAGACCCGACATTACCTACGAGCAGTACTTC. This codes for CASRPDITYEQYF.

The chain uses TRBV6-5 and TRBJ1-2; D might be TRBD1 (5 bases). Per germline, CDR1 MNHEY and CDR2 SVGAGI. The V end lost 8 bases, the J end lost 4 bases, and 14 bases lay between the germline ends. The CDR3 loop spans 13 amino acids. The CDR3 nucleotides read TGTGCCAGCTCAATATGGGGGGGCTATGGCTACACCTTC. This codes for CASSIWGGYGYTF.

J is TRBJ1-2 and V is TRBV6-5; D remains unclear. The germline V and J ends were trimmed by 6 bases and 8 bases, with 16 bases remaining between them. Germline V lookup: CDR1 MNHEY, CDR2 SVGAGI. CDR3 length: 13 residues. CDR3 in amino acids: CASRQTRGEGYTF. As DNA, the CDR3 is TGTGCCAGCAGACAAACACGGGGAGAGGGCTACACCTTC.

For this clone: Its ends do not fully match the called genes, so a read error is possible. The CDR3 spells CASSRGSSHHF. The CDR3 nucleotides are TGTGCCAGCAGCCGCGGTTCAAGCCATCATTTT. The rearrangement links TRBV5-6 to TRBJ1-4; D remains unclear. Germline assignment: CDR1 SGHDT and CDR2 YYEEEE. CDR3 length equals 11 residues.

As DNA, the CDR3 is TGTGCCAGCAGTGACTCAAACAGCTCATTATTGGAGCAGTTCTTC. It codes for CASSDSNSSLLEQFF. This chain joins TRBV6-4 and TRBJ2-1; no definite D call. Germline V gene sequence: CDR1 MRHNA, CDR2 SNTAGT. Trimming shortened V by 0 bases and J by 10 bases, and 16 bases separated the two germline ends. The CDR3 contains 15 residues.